The clone carrying this T cell receptor (beta chain) was observed a single time. Profiled with immunoSEQ multiplex PCR; TCRdb holds only in-frame clones, not every one. Of tens of thousands of clones in the sample, around 83% were seen once. These data belong to a study of control samples from healthy donors and cancer patients. The germline V gene has CDR1 MGHRA and CDR2 YSYEKL. The CDR3 length is 14 residues. V shed 5 bases and J shed 6 bases, with 16 bases lying between them. Source material: PBMCs. The receptor's source is a middle-aged woman with lung cancer. J is TRBJ1-1 and V is TRBV4-1; TRBD1 is a possible D gene (6 bases). In DNA, the CDR3 is TGCGCCAGCAGCTATAACTCCAGGGGTGCTGAAGCTTTCTTT. Translating gives CASSYNSRGAEAFF.